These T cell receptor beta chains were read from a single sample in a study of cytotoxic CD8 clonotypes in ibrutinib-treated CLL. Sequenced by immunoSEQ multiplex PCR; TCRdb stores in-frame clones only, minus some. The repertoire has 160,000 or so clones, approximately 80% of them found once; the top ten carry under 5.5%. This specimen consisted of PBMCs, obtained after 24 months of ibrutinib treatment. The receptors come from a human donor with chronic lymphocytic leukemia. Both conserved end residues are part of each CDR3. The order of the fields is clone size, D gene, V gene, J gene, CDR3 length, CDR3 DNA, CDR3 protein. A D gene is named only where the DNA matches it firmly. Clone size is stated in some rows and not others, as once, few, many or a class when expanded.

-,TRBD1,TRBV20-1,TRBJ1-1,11,TGCAGTGCTCCAACAGGGGGCCGAGCTTTCTTT,CSAPTGGRAFF
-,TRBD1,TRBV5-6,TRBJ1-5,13,TGTGCCAGCAGCAGGACAGGTAATCAGCCCCAGCATTTT,CASSRTGNQPQHF
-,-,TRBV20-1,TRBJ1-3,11,TGCAGTGCTAGAAATGGAAACACCATATATTTT,CSARNGNTIYF
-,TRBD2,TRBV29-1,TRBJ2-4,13,TGCAGCGTTGAAGGGGCTAGCGGGAAATTAAGGTACTTC,CSVEGASGKLRYF
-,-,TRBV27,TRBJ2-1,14,TGTGCCAGCCGCCCCTGGGGGGCGGGAAATGAGCAGTTCTTC,CASRPWGAGNEQFF
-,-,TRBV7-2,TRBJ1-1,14,TGTGCCAGCAGCCTTGGACGGGGGGGCACTGAAGCTTTCTTT,CASSLGRGGTEAFF
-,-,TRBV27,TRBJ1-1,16,TGTGCCAGCAGTCCTTCCAAGGGGGGCTATAACACTGAAGCTTTCTTT,CASSPSKGGYNTEAFF
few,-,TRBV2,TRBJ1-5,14,TGTGCCAGCGGGGACTACAGGGTTTATCAGCCCCAGCATTTT,CASGDYRVYQPQHF
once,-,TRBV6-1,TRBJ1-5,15,TGTGCCAGCAGTGGGTCTTTTTGGGGGACCCAGCCCCAGCATTTT,CASSGSFWGTQPQHF
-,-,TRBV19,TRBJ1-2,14,TGTGCCAGTATTACGAAACAGGGAAACTATGGCTACACCTTC,CASITKQGNYGYTF
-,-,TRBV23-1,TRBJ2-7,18,TGCGCCAGCAGTCAAGGAGGTACCCTGAGGGCCCTCACCTACGAGCAGTACTTC,CASSQGGTLRALTYEQYF
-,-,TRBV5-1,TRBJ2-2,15,TGCGCCAGCAGCACGACACCGAGTGGAGACGGGGAGCTGTTTTTT,CASSTTPSGDGELFF
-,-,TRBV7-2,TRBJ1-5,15,TGTGCCAGCAGCCCGGGGGACGGTAGCAATCAGCCCCAGCATTTT,CASSPGDGSNQPQHF
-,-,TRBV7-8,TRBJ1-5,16,TGTGCCAGCAGCTTATTCCAACAGGGAGGCAATCAGCCCCAGCATTTT,CASSLFQQGGNQPQHF
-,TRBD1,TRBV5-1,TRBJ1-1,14,TGCGCCAGCAGCCTCGACAGGGGAGGCACTGAAGCTTTCTTT,CASSLDRGGTEAFF
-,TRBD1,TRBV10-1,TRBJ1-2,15,TGCGCCAGCAGTGAGTACAGGGGGCTCGGCTATGGCTACACCTTC,CASSEYRGLGYGYTF
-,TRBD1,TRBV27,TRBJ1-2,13,TGTGCCAGCAGTCCCCGGACAGGGGTTGGCTACACCTTC,CASSPRTGVGYTF
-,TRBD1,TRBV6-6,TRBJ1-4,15,TGTGCCAGCAGTTACCCGGGACAGGGGAATGAAAAACTGTTTTTT,CASSYPGQGNEKLFF
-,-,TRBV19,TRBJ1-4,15,TGTGCCAGTAGTGCCTCAGGGGCAACTAATGAAAAACTGTTTTTT,CASSASGATNEKLFF
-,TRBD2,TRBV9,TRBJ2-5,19,TGTGCCAGCAGCGTAGTGCCGAGGGTCGGCGGGAGGGCCCAAGAGACCCAGTACTTC,CASSVVPRVGGRAQETQYF
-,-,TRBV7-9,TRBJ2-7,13,TGTGCCAGCAGCGAAGGAGTCTCCTACGAGCAGTACTTC,CASSEGVSYEQYF
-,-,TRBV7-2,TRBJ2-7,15,TGTGCCAGCAGCTTCGTCCAGGGACCCTCCTACGAGCAGTACTTC,CASSFVQGPSYEQYF
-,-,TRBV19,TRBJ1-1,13,TGTGCCAGTAGTATCTCGCAGTCCACTGAAGCTTTCTTT,CASSISQSTEAFF
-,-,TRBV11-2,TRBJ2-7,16,TGTGCCAGCAGCACTCCCACCTCTGGGATTGGGCGCGAGCAGTACTTC,CASSTPTSGIGREQYF
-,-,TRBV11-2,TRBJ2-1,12,TGTGCCAGCAGCCCGGTTGTGGGTGAGCAGTTCTTC,CASSPVVGEQFF
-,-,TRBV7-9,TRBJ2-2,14,TGTGCCAGCAGCTTACCCGGGTCCGCCGGGGAGCTGTTTTTT,CASSLPGSAGELFF
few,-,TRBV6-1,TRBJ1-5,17,TGTGCCAGCAGTGAAGCTCTATCCACAGGGAACAATCAGCCCCAGCATTTT,CASSEALSTGNNQPQHF
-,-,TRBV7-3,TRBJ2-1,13,TGTGCCAGCAGCCCTCGGGGCAGGGATGAGCAGTTCTTC,CASSPRGRDEQFF
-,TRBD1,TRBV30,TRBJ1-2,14,TGTGCCTACCTGGGGACAGGGGGGAAGGATGGCTACACCTTC,CAYLGTGGKDGYTF
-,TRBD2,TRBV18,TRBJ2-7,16,TGTGCCAGCTCACAGGGACTAGCGGGAGTGGCGGGCGAGCAGTACTTC,CASSQGLAGVAGEQYF
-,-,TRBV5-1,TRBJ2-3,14,TGCGCCAGCAGCTTAGACAGTTTGACAGATACGCAGTATTTT,CASSLDSLTDTQYF